This T cell receptor (beta chain) derives from a study of graft-versus-host responses after intestinal transplantation. Study in general: For approximately three years after anti-thymocyte globulin induction, all recipients took tacrolimus and steroids. General observations from the study: High graft-versus-host to host-versus-graft clonal ratios were seen in allografts of patients with graft-donor T cell macrochimerism. Peak GvH clone levels in circulation were associated with early post-transplant HvG declines. GvH clones surfaced in recipient marrow, some emerging earlier in ileum or blood.

Worth noting for this clone: Its antigen is undetermined.

Produced via immunoSEQ multiplex PCR; TCRdb's table is partial and in-frame only. The data hold some 85,000 clones, with just under 95% observed a single time. V was pared by 4 bases and J by 9 bases, with 9 bases of the junction left unmatched. There are 15 residues in the CDR3. Germline V CDR1 and CDR2: SGHRS, YFSETQ. This sequence originates from a human donor who was the organ donor for an intestinal transplant. Sequencing used unstimulated CD8+ T cells sorted from spleen or lymph node cells, obtained before transplant. The chain links TRBV5-1 to TRBJ2-1; TRBD2 agrees at 11 bases. CDR3 residues: CASSPLSGGAGEQFF. The CDR3 DNA reads as TGCGCCAGCAGCCCCCTTAGCGGGGGGGCAGGTGAGCAGTTCTTC.